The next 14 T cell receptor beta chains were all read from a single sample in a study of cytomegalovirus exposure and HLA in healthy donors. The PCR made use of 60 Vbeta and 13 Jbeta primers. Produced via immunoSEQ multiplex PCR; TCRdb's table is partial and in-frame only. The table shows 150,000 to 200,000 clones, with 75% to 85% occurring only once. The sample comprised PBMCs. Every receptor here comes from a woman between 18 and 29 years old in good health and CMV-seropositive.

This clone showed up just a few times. This CDR3 reads CASSLAILSTSTDTQYF. In DNA form, the CDR3 reads TGTGCCAGCAGCTTAGCGATACTAAGCACTAGCACAGATACGCAGTATTTT. V gene TRBV7-2 combines with J gene TRBJ2-3; D is ambiguous. V lost 0 bases and J 0 bases, leaving 13 bases between the germline ends. Germline V lookup: CDR1 SGHTA, CDR2 FQGNSA. The CDR3 has 17 amino acids.

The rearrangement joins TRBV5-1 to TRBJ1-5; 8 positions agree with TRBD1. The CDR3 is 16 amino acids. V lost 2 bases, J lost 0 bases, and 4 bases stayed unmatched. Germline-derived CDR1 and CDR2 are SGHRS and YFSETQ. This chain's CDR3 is CASSLTGGTSNQPQHF. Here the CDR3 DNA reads TGCGCCAGCAGCTTAACAGGGGGTACTAGCAATCAGCCCCAGCATTTT.

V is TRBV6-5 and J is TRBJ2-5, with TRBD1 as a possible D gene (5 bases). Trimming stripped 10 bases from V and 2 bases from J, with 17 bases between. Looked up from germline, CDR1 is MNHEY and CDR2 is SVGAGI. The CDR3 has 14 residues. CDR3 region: CANDDSLVQETQYF. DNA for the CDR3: TGTGCCAATGACGACAGTCTAGTACAAGAGACCCAGTACTTC.

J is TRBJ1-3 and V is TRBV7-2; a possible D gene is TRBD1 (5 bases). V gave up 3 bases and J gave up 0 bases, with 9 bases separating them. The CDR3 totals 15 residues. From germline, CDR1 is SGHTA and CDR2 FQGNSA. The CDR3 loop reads CASSFRESSGNTIYF. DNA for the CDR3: TGTGCCAGCAGCTTCAGGGAATCCTCTGGAAACACCATATATTTT.

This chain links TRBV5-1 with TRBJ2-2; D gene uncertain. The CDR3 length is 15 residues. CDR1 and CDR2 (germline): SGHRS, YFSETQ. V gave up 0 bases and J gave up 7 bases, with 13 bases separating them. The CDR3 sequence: CASSLGAASVGELFF. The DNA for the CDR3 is TGCGCCAGCAGCTTGGGAGCCGCCTCGGTCGGGGAGCTGTTTTTT.

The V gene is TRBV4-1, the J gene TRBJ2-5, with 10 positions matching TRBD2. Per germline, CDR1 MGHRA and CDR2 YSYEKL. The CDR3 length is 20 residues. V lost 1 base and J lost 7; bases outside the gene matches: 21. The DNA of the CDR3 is TGCGCCAGCAGCCAAGGCCCGAAGTCTAGCGGGGGATATTCCAAGGGGACCCAGTACTTC. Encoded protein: CASSQGPKSSGGYSKGTQYF.

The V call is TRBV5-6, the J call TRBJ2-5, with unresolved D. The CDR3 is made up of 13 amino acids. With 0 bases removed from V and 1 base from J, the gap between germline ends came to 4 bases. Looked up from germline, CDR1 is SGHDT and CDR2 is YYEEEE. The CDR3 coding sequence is TGTGCCAGCAGCTTGGATATCCAAGAGACCCAGTACTTC. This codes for CASSLDIQETQYF.

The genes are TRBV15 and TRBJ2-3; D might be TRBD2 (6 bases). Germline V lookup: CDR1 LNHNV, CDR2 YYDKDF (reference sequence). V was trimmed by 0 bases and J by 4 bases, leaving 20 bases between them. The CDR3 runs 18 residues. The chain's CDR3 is CATSRDRDLSEGPDTQYF. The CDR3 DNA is TGTGCCACCAGCAGAGATCGGGACCTTTCGGAGGGCCCAGATACGCAGTATTTT.

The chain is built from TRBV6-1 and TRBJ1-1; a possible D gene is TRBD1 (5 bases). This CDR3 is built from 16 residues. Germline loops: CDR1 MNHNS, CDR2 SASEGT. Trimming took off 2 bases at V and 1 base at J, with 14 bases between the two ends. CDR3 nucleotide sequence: TGTGCCAGCAGTGAAAGCGGGGGTAAAGGGAACACTGAAGCTTTCTTT. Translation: CASSESGGKGNTEAFF.

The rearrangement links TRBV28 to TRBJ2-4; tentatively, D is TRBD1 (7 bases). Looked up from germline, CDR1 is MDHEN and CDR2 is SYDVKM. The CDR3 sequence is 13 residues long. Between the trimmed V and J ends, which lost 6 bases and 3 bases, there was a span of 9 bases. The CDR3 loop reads CASRRDSKNIQYF. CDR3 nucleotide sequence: TGTGCCAGCAGGCGGGACAGCAAAAACATTCAGTACTTC.

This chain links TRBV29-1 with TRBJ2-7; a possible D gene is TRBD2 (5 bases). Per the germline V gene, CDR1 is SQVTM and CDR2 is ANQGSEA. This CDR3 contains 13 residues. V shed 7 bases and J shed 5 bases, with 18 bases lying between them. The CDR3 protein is CSAQARGGDEQYF. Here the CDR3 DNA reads TGCAGCGCGCAGGCCCGGGGTGGGGACGAGCAGTACTTC.

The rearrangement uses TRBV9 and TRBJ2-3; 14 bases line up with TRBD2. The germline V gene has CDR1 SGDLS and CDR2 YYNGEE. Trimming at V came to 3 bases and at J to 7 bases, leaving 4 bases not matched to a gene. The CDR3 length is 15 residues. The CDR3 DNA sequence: TGTGCCAGCAGCGGACTAGCGGGGGGGCTGAATACGCAGTATTTT. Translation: CASSGLAGGLNTQYF.

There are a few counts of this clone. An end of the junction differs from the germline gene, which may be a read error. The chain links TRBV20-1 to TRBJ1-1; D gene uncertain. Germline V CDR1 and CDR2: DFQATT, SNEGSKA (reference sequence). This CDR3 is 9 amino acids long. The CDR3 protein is CSARDPGVF. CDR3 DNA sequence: TGCAGTGCTAGAGACCCCGGGGTCTTT.

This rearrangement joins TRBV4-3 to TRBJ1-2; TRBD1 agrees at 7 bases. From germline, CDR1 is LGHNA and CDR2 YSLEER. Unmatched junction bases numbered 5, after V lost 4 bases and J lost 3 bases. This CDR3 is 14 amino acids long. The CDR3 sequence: CASSRAGTDYGYTF. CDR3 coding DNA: TGCGCCAGCAGCCGCGCCGGGACAGACTATGGCTACACCTTC.